These T cell receptor beta chains were read from a single sample in a study of shared clonotypes between healthy human individuals. Assay: immunoSEQ multiplex PCR; the TCRdb copy retains only in-frame clones and omits some. The sample includes 2 million to 2.5 million clones, 80% to 95% seen only once; the top ten take about 0.41%. The sample comprised naive CD4+ T cells from PBMCs. The origin of the receptors is a young man in good health. Some clones in this sample may be carry-over from other donors' samples. CDR3s include the opening cysteine and the closing phenylalanine or tryptophan. The D gene is left open where the match is weak. Clone size is stated in some rows and not others, as once, few, many or a class when expanded.

D	V	length	size	J	DNA	CDR3
NA	TRBV7-2	15	NA	TRBJ2-7	TGTGCCAGCAGCTTTTTTCTATCGGAAGGTTACGAGCAGTACTTC	CASSFFLSEGYEQYF
TRBD1	TRBV6-4	13	NA	TRBJ1-2	TGTGCCAGCCCCTCGACAGGGTCCTATGGCTACACCTTC	CASPSTGSYGYTF
TRBD1	TRBV11-3	16	NA	TRBJ2-1	TGTGCCAGCAGCCCCTACAGGGGGAACTCCTACAATGAGCAGTTCTTC	CASSPYRGNSYNEQFF
NA	TRBV19	13	NA	TRBJ2-3	TGTGCCAGTAGTTTGGGGACCCCGGATACGCAGTATTTT	CASSLGTPDTQYF
TRBD1	TRBV7-3	15	NA	TRBJ1-1	TGTGCCAGCAGCCCGGGGACAGGGGGTAGGACTGAAGCTTTCTTT	CASSPGTGGRTEAFF
NA	TRBV7-2	16	NA	TRBJ2-6	TGTGCCAGCAGCTTAGTAGCTGCCTCTGGGGCCAACGTCCTGACTTTC	CASSLVAASGANVLTF
NA	TRBV11-1	12	NA	TRBJ1-2	TGTGCCAGCAGCTTCGGAGCTGACGGCTACACCTTC	CASSFGADGYTF
TRBD2	TRBV7-8	18	NA	TRBJ2-3	TGTGCCAGCAGCGTATCCGGCCTAGCGGGATCTGGTGCAGATACGCAGTATTTT	CASSVSGLAGSGADTQYF
NA	TRBV21-1	15	NA	TRBJ2-1	TGTGCCAGCATCACCTTAGACAGGGGCGACAGGAAGCAGTTCTTC	CASITLDRGDRKQFF
NA	TRBV7-9	14	NA	TRBJ2-3	TGTGCCAGCAGCGCAATCCCCAACACAGATACGCAGTATTTT	CASSAIPNTDTQYF
TRBD1	TRBV30	18	NA	TRBJ2-6	TGTGCCTGGAACAGGGACAGGAGCGAGCAGCCTGGGGCCAACGTCCTGACTTTC	CAWNRDRSEQPGANVLTF
NA	TRBV19	14	NA	TRBJ2-5	TGTGCCAGTAGCCCCCGCGGGGTACAAGAGACCCAGTACTTC	CASSPRGVQETQYF
NA	TRBV5-3	16	NA	TRBJ1-1	TGTGCCAGAAGCACCCGGGACAAAATCTTAGACATTGAAGCTTTCTTT	CARSTRDKILDIEAFF
NA	TRBV7-9	13	NA	TRBJ2-5	TGTGCCAGCAGCTTAGTGCAGGGCGTCAAGCAGTACTTC	CASSLVQGVKQYF
NA	TRBV27	16	once	TRBJ1-1	TGTGCCAGCAGTCTAAAGCACAGGGTGGGCAACACTGAAGCTTTCTTT	CASSLKHRVGNTEAFF
NA	TRBV6-5	16	NA	TRBJ1-2	TGTGCCAGCAGTTATAAAGCGGCGCTTCGGGACTATGGCTACACCTTC	CASSYKAALRDYGYTF
NA	TRBV18	14	NA	TRBJ1-1	TGTGCCAGCTCACCAGGACGGGGGAACACTGAAGCTTTCTTT	CASSPGRGNTEAFF
NA	TRBV30	13	NA	TRBJ2-7	TGTGCCTGGAGTGCAGTGAGGTTAAGCGAGCAGTACTTC	CAWSAVRLSEQYF
NA	TRBV2	12	NA	TRBJ1-2	TGTGCCAGCAGTGACAGGGGCTATGGCTACACCTTC	CASSDRGYGYTF
NA	TRBV5-6	17	NA	TRBJ1-3	TGTGCCAGCAGCTTGGGCAGTTGGGCGGGCTCTGGAAACACCATATATTTT	CASSLGSWAGSGNTIYF
TRBD1	TRBV5-8	15	NA	TRBJ2-2	TGTGCCAGCAGCTTGGGACAGGGGGCGGCCGGGGAGCTGTTTTTT	CASSLGQGAAGELFF
NA	TRBV7-2	14	NA	TRBJ2-1	TGTGCCAGCAGCCCCCGGGGCAGGGAGGATGAGCAGTTCTTC	CASSPRGREDEQFF
TRBD2	TRBV9	16	NA	TRBJ2-3	TGTGCCAGCAGCACTAGTAGCGGGAAAGGCACAGATACGCAGTATTTT	CASSTSSGKGTDTQYF
NA	TRBV28	13	NA	TRBJ1-2	TGTGCCAGCAGTTTTGGGGGGCACTATGGCTACACCTTC	CASSFGGHYGYTF
TRBD2	TRBV7-3	13	NA	TRBJ2-3	TGTGCCAGCAGCTCACTAGCGGGTGTTACGCAGTATTTT	CASSSLAGVTQYF
NA	TRBV7-2	13	NA	TRBJ1-1	TGTGCCAGCAGCTTAACCCCGGGTCTTGAAGCTTTCTTT	CASSLTPGLEAFF